This T cell receptor (beta chain) was identified during a study of blood T cell repertoires in COVID-19. In the study overall: Donors in the United States, Italy and Spain gave samples during acute or convalescent COVID-19. PBMCs, B-cell-depleted T cells, or T cells were the source of the cDNA or gDNA that made up the material.

Profiled with immunoSEQ multiplex PCR; TCRdb holds only in-frame clones, not every one. The sample lists 200,000 to 300,000 clones, more than 75% seen once, with roughly 1.6% in the top ten. Germline V gives CDR1 LNHDA, CDR2 SQIVND (reference sequence). CDR3 size: 14 residues. V was pared by 0 bases and J by 3 bases, with 8 bases between. The V and J genes are TRBV19 and TRBJ2-5; D may be TRBD1 (6 bases). The receptor comes from a woman aged 40-49 years who had recovered from COVID-19. Input material: peripheral blood. CDR3 in DNA: TGTGCCAGTAGTATAGATTACAGGGAAGAGACCCAGTACTTC. It encodes CASSIDYREETQYF.